This T cell receptor (beta chain) is drawn from a study of blood T cell repertoires in COVID-19. For the study at large: T cells, B-cell-depleted T cells, or PBMCs supplied cDNA or gDNA.

Original processing notes: Reference gene primer amplification gave nucleated cell count estimates. Clones were read by immunoSEQ multiplex PCR, and TCRdb kept only the in-frame ones, dropping some. From that table come the V and J calls and clone size; the DNA was used to work out D and trimming. The table shows about 100,000 clones, with about nine tenths occurring only once. Losses at the gene ends were 3 bases for V and 2 bases for J; bases not matched to a gene: 5. CDR1 is MNHEY and CDR2 is SMNVEV in the germline V gene (reference sequence). This CDR3 is built from 15 residues. The source material was peripheral blood. This chain connects TRBV27 to TRBJ1-1, with 8 bases fitting TRBD1. This sequence originates from a man aged 50 to 59 with active COVID-19. This chain's CDR3 is CASSLGTGPNTEAFF. In nucleotides, the CDR3 is TGTGCCAGCAGTTTGGGGACAGGCCCAAACACTGAAGCTTTCTTT.